This TCR beta chain came from a study of regulatory T cells in long-lasting Graves disease. Study results and caveats: Persistent disease preferred TRBV28, TRBJ1-2 and TRBJ2-5.

As to time point: newly diagnosed GD, antithyroid drugs for less than 3 months. Making the TCR library involved RNA that had been extracted from PBMCs. By American Thyroid Association guidelines, Graves' disease was diagnosed in the cohort. Germline values: CDR1 KGHSH, CDR2 LQKENI. J gave up 4 bases and V 3 bases, and 7 bases lay outside the gene matches. The CDR3 extends over 17 amino acids. Through Arm-PCR of CDR3 regions and iRepertoire HTBI primers, TCR beta libraries were built. In TCRdb, the multiplex PCR reads were re-called with MiXCR into one record per CDR3 protein. The sample contains some 490,000 distinct CDR3 sequences, 12% of which appear only once. This clonotype was seen more than once but under ten times. Antigen specificity is unknown. The sample also formed part of further work on T cells in Graves' hyperthyroidism and ophthalmopathy.

This specimen was peripheral blood mononuclear cells (PBMCs), taken at new diagnosis, from a patient treated with antithyroid drugs. The clonotype was recovered from a woman younger than 45 with Graves disease. The rearrangement links TRBV18 to TRBJ2-3, with TRBD2 matching over 13 bases. The CDR3 protein is CASSPSTSGRYADTQYF. Written as DNA, the CDR3 is TGTGCCAGCTCACCTTCGACTAGCGGGAGGTACGCAGATACGCAGTATTTT.